The 5 T cell receptor beta chains listed next were all sequenced from one sample in a study of blood T cell repertoires in COVID-19. The repertoire was sequenced with immunoSEQ multiplex PCR; TCRdb's copy has only in-frame clones and lacks some. In the table there are approximately 220,000 clones, over 75% of which are singletons. Sequenced sample: peripheral blood. The receptors derive from a man aged 50 to 60 with acute or convalescent COVID-19.

V is TRBV30 and J is TRBJ1-5, with no clear D. From germline, CDR1 is GTSNPN and CDR2 SVGIG (reference sequence). This CDR3 is 13 amino acids long. V was clipped by 0 bases and J by 7 bases, with 10 bases between them. CDR3 in DNA: TGTGCCTGGAGTGTCGGAGGAGGCCAGCCCCAGCATTTT. This sequence encodes CAWSVGGGQPQHF.

This clone was seen a handful of times. The chain's CDR3 is CASSLEVRGAYGYTF. DNA of the CDR3: TGCGCCAGCAGCTTGGAGGTCCGTGGAGCCTATGGCTACACCTTC. V and J are TRBV5-1 and TRBJ1-2; D is uncertain. Germline V lookup: CDR1 SGHRS, CDR2 YFSETQ. The length of the CDR3 is 15 residues. Trimming cost V 0 bases and J 4 bases, with 13 bases left between them.

This sequence joins TRBV6-5 and TRBJ2-1; the D gene is possibly TRBD1 (6 bases). Trimming cost V 4 bases and J 5 bases, with 18 bases left between them. Germline CDR1 MNHEY, CDR2 SVGAGI. The CDR3 consists of 16 residues. Here the CDR3 reads CASSSPYRATNNEQFF. Here the CDR3 DNA reads TGTGCCAGCAGTTCCCCATACAGGGCCACTAACAATGAGCAGTTCTTC.

The V and J genes are TRBV27 and TRBJ1-3; 7 bases are a match to TRBD1. Germline assignment: CDR1 MNHEY and CDR2 SMNVEV (reference sequence). The J segment lost 0 bases and the V segment lost 7 bases, leaving 6 bases of the junction unmatched. This CDR3 contains 15 residues. The CDR3 nucleotides are TGTGCCAGCAAGATGGGACAGAACTCTGGAAACACCATATATTTT. It codes for CASKMGQNSGNTIYF.

The genes are TRBV5-1 and TRBJ2-4; no reliable D call. Germline V gene lookup returns CDR1 SGHRS and CDR2 YFSETQ. The CDR3 spans 14 residues. V lost 7 bases, J lost 5 bases, and 16 bases lay in between. CDR3 bases: TGCGCCAGCGCCACCCTATCTCCCGAAAACATTCAGTACTTC. It codes for CASATLSPENIQYF. Full variable domain (remainder filled in from reference TRBV5-1 and TRBJ2-4): KAGVTQTPRYLIKTRGQQVTLSCSPISGHRSVSWYQQTPGQGLQFLFEYFSETQRNKGNFPGRFSGRQFSNSRSEMNVSTLELGDSALYLCASATLSPENIQYFGAGTRLSVL.